The 22 T cell receptor beta chains below were found in one sample sequenced in a study of T cells after yellow fever vaccination. TCRdb analysed the 5' RACE reads with MiXCR anew, one entry per CDR3 protein. The profile covers around 250,000 distinct CDR3 sequences, with 6.9% appearing a single time and 0.85% taken by the ten largest. The sequencing used CD4+ T cells sorted from PBMCs, collected 15 days after the yellow fever booster vaccination. The receptors derive from a man aged 30 to 45 who received the YFV17D yellow fever vaccine.

There are a few counts of this clonotype. This rearrangement joins TRBV10-3 to TRBJ2-2, with 7 positions matching TRBD1. Germline V gives CDR1 ENHRY, CDR2 SYGVKD. The V gene end was trimmed by 4 bases and the J gene end by 7 bases; junction bases not matched to a gene: 3. The CDR3 extends over 13 amino acids. The CDR3 DNA sequence: TGTGCCATCAGTGGTCGGGACAGCGGGGAGCTGTTTTTT. It specifies CAISGRDSGELFF.

This clonotype showed up just a few times. This chain joins TRBV7-2 and TRBJ2-3; 7 bases line up with TRBD2. Germline CDR1 reads SGHTA; CDR2 reads FQGNSA. This CDR3 spans 15 amino acids. J gave up 2 bases and V 5 bases, and 7 bases lay outside the gene matches. CDR3 residues: CASSPSGYSTDTQYF. The CDR3 coding sequence is TGTGCCAGCAGCCCTAGCGGCTATTCCACAGATACGCAGTATTTT.

The chain has TRBV10-3 and TRBJ2-7; TRBD2 might be the D (6 bases). The CDR3 contains 16 residues. The V and J ends lost 4 bases and 0 bases respectively, with 16 bases between them. Germline assignment: CDR1 ENHRY and CDR2 SYGVKD. CDR3 loop: CAISGRLSSGSYEQYF. The DNA for the CDR3 is TGTGCCATCAGTGGAAGACTAAGTAGCGGCTCCTACGAGCAGTACTTC.

The chain couples TRBV12-3 or TRBV12-4 to TRBJ2-2; the match to TRBD2 covers 12 bases. There are 18 residues in the CDR3. V trimming: 0 bases; J trimming: 5 bases; junction bases outside the gene matches: 7. DNA for the CDR3: TGTGCCAGCAGTTTAGCGACGACTAGCGGGAGTTGGACCGGGGAGCTGTTTTTT. Protein sequence: CASSLATTSGSWTGELFF.

There are a few counts of this clonotype. V usage is TRBV7-9 and J usage is TRBJ2-1, with 12 bases lining up with TRBD2. This CDR3 is built from 16 residues. V was pared by 6 bases and J by 0 bases, with 3 bases of the junction left unmatched. Germline-derived CDR1 and CDR2 are SEHNR and FQNEAQ (reference sequence). The CDR3 reads CASRLTSGSSYNEQFF. In DNA form, the CDR3 reads TGTGCCAGCAGGCTGACTAGCGGGAGCTCCTACAATGAGCAGTTCTTC.

V is TRBV5-8 and J is TRBJ1-3, with 10 bases aligning to TRBD1. Germline lookup yields CDR1 SGHTS and CDR2 YDEGEE. The CDR3 spans 17 residues. V lost 1 base to trimming and J lost 3 bases; unmatched junction nucleotides: 7. The CDR3: CASSLLVGTGVGNTIYF. In DNA form, the CDR3 reads TGTGCCAGCAGCTTGCTGGTCGGGACAGGGGTTGGAAACACCATATATTTT.

This clonotype was observed many times. The chain uses TRBV7-8 and TRBJ2-5; D uncertain. V lost 1 base, J lost 4 bases, and 7 bases lay in between. Germline values: CDR1 SGHVS, CDR2 FQNEAQ. This CDR3 is built from 13 residues. CDR3 loop: CASSLGYGETQYF. Written as DNA, the CDR3 is TGTGCCAGCAGCTTAGGTTATGGAGAGACCCAGTACTTC.

A remark on this clonotype: This may arise from a read error, as a much more abundant clone is one base away. The rearrangement uses TRBV29-1 and TRBJ2-7; TRBD1 agrees at 10 bases. CDR1 and CDR2 (germline): SQVTM, ANQGSEA. The CDR3 is 13 residues long. The CDR3 DNA follows: TGCGGCGTTAGGACAGGGGGGACCTACGAGCAGTACTTC. As protein: CGVRTGGTYEQYF.

In this sample, this clonotype turned up a few times. V and J are TRBV18 and TRBJ2-1; D may be TRBD1 (6 bases). Germline V gives CDR1 KGHSH, CDR2 LQKENI. The CDR3 extends over 13 amino acids. The ends were cut back, 5 bases at V and 5 bases at J, with 10 bases in the middle. The CDR3 protein is CASSADSNNEQFF. The CDR3 DNA reads as TGTGCCAGCTCAGCGGACAGTAACAATGAGCAGTTCTTC.

The CDR3 coding sequence is TGTGCCTGGAGTGTACCGGGCACAGTTAACACTGAAGCTTTCTTT. Its protein is CAWSVPGTVNTEAFF. The V and J genes are TRBV30 and TRBJ1-1; D ambiguous. The CDR3 has 15 amino acids. V lost 0 bases, J lost 2 bases, and 13 bases lay in between. Germline V CDR1 and CDR2: GTSNPN, SVGIG (reference sequence).

This clonotype was counted at least ten times. V and J are TRBV5-1 and TRBJ2-5; 9 bases line up with TRBD1. The germline V gene has CDR1 SGHRS and CDR2 YFSETQ. J gave up 5 bases and V 4 bases, and 9 bases lay outside the gene matches. CDR3 length equals 15 residues. CDR3 sequence (DNA): TGCGCCAGCAGCCCTCTCGGACAGGGGCACGAGACCCAGTACTTC. This gives the protein CASSPLGQGHETQYF.

This clonotype was picked up many times. The genes are TRBV6-1 and TRBJ2-2; 13 bases map to TRBD2. The CDR3 length is 17 residues. J gave up 5 bases and V 6 bases, and 9 bases lay outside the gene matches. The germline V gene has CDR1 MNHNS and CDR2 SASEGT. The CDR3 DNA reads as TGTGCCAGCAGCACCGGGACTAGCGGGATTCAGACCGGGGAGCTGTTTTTT. This sequence encodes CASSTGTSGIQTGELFF.

This clonotype has more than one count but fewer than ten. The chain couples TRBV20-1 to TRBJ2-3; 9 bases fit TRBD2. The CDR3 totals 14 residues. Germline V CDR1 and CDR2: DFQATT, SNEGSKA (reference sequence). Germline trimming cut 4 bases from V and 1 base from J; bases unmatched to any gene: 3. The CDR3 region is CSANRLAGTDTQYF. CDR3 DNA sequence: TGCAGTGCTAATCGACTAGCGGGCACAGATACGCAGTATTTT.

This clonotype was observed many times. The chain couples TRBV12-3 or TRBV12-4 to TRBJ1-6; no clear D gene. The germline V and J ends were trimmed by 2 bases and 7 bases, with 9 bases remaining between them. There are 14 residues in the CDR3. The chain's CDR3 is CASSLRELNSPLHF. The CDR3 coding sequence is TGTGCCAGCAGTTTAAGGGAGCTAAATTCACCCCTCCACTTT.

The chain recombines TRBV20-1 with TRBJ2-2, with 9 bases aligning to TRBD2. The V gene's germline CDR1 is DFQATT and CDR2 SNEGSKA (reference sequence). With 4 bases clipped from V and 5 bases from J, the junction kept 8 bases outside the gene matches. The CDR3 is 15 residues long. The chain's CDR3 is CSAISGSAYTGELFF. CDR3 DNA: TGCAGTGCTATTAGCGGGAGCGCTTATACCGGGGAGCTGTTTTTT.

This clonotype was observed at least ten times. The chain couples TRBV7-3 to TRBJ2-5; tentatively, D is TRBD2 (5 bases). The CDR3 is made up of 13 amino acids. Looked up from germline, CDR1 is SGHTA and CDR2 is FQGTGA. Trimming cost V 5 bases and J 7 bases, with 14 bases left between them. CDR3 coding DNA: TGTGCCAGCAGCCCCGACCGCGAGGGGACCCAGTACTTC. It encodes CASSPDREGTQYF.

The J gene is TRBJ1-6, the V gene TRBV20-1; 7 nucleotides align to TRBD1. Germline lookup yields CDR1 DFQATT and CDR2 SNEGSKA (reference sequence). The CDR3 is 15 amino acids. Trimming removed 6 bases from V and 9 bases from J; junction bases left unmatched: 14. The CDR3 DNA reads TGCAGTGCCCCGGCGCGGGACAGATCGAGTTCACCCCTCCACTTT. Amino acids: CSAPARDRSSSPLHF.

This clonotype was detected ten times or more. This chain's CDR3 is CASSFGSETYEQYF. CDR3 DNA: TGTGCCAGCAGCTTCGGCAGTGAAACCTACGAGCAGTACTTC. The V and J genes are TRBV5-6 and TRBJ2-7; D unresolved. The CDR3 covers 14 residues. Deletions cut 2 bases from V and 2 bases from J, with 11 bases between. CDR1 and CDR2 (germline): SGHDT, YYEEEE. Together with reference TRBV5-6 and TRBJ2-7, the CDR3 gives the full variable domain: DAGVTQSPTHLIKTRGQQVTLRCSPKSGHDTVSWYQQALGQGPQFIFQYYEEEERQRGNFPDRFSGHQFPNYSSELNVNALLLGDSALYLCASSFGSETYEQYFGPGTRLTVT.

Only a few counts were recorded for this clonotype. The J gene is TRBJ2-5, the V gene TRBV18, with D hard to call. Between the trimmed V and J ends, which lost 3 bases and 5 bases, there was a span of 10 bases. CDR1 and CDR2 from the germline V gene are KGHSH and LQKENI. This CDR3 spans 13 amino acids. CDR3 region: CASSPFLGETQYF. DNA of the CDR3: TGTGCCAGCTCACCGTTCCTTGGGGAGACCCAGTACTTC.

This clonotype was counted a few times. The CDR3 coding sequence is TGCAGTGCTAGAGAAGGTAGCGGCTCCTACAATGAGCAGTTCTTC. It encodes CSAREGSGSYNEQFF. V and J are TRBV20-1 and TRBJ2-1; a weak D match, TRBD2 (6 bases). The CDR3 runs to 15 residues. In germline, CDR1 is DFQATT, CDR2 SNEGSKA (reference sequence). V was trimmed by 0 bases and J by 0 bases, leaving 9 bases between them.

CDR3 residues: CASSLARSETQYF. CDR3 nucleotides: TGTGCCAGCAGCTTAGCGAGATCGGAGACCCAGTACTTC. The chain links TRBV7-2 to TRBJ2-5; unclear D gene. The germline V and J ends were trimmed by 0 bases and 5 bases, with 7 bases remaining between them. CDR3 size: 13 residues. Per the germline V gene, CDR1 is SGHTA and CDR2 is FQGNSA.

This clonotype showed up just a few times. V and J are TRBV7-2 and TRBJ1-3; D remains unclear. The CDR3 contains 13 residues. The germline V gene encodes CDR1 SGHTA and CDR2 FQGNSA. The V and J ends lost 8 bases and 0 bases respectively, with 8 bases between them. DNA for the CDR3: TGTGCCAGCGTGTTCAGCTCTGGAAACACCATATATTTT. Its protein is CASVFSSGNTIYF.